The TCR beta chain under discussion was sequenced for a study of blood T cell repertoires in COVID-19. Sequenced by immunoSEQ multiplex PCR; TCRdb stores in-frame clones only, minus some. The sample lists 250,000 to 350,000 clones; over 75% were seen once. The specimen sequenced was peripheral blood. The source is a woman in her fifties or sixties who had recovered from COVID-19.

This chain's CDR3 is CASSFGSGGDEQFF. Written as DNA, the CDR3 is TGTGCCAGCAGCTTCGGGTCGGGGGGCGATGAGCAGTTCTTC. The gene calls are TRBV7-2 and TRBJ2-1, with D possibly matching TRBD2 (7 bases). With 3 bases removed from V and 8 bases from J, the gap between germline ends came to 14 bases. The CDR3 totals 14 residues. CDR1 is SGHTA, CDR2 FQGNSA, per germline.